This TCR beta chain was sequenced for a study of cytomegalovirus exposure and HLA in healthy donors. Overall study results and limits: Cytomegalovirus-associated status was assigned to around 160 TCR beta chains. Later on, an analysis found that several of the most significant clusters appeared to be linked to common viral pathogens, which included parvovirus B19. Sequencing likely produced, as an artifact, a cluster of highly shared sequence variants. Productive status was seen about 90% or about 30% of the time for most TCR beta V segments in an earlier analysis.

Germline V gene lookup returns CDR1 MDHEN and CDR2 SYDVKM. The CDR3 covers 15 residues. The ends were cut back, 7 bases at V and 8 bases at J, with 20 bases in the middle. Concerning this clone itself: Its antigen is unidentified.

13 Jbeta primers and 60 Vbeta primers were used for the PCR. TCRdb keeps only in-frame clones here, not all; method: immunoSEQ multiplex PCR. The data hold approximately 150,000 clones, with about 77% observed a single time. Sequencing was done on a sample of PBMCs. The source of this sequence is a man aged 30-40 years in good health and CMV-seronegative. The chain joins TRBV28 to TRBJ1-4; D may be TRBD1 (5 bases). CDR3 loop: CASTVSGGSGEKLFF. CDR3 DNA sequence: TGTGCCAGCACAGTTTCGGGGGGGTCTGGGGAAAAACTGTTTTTT. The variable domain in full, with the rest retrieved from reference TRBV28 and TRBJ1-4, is DVKVTQSSRYLVKRTGEKVFLECVQDMDHENMFWYRQDPGLGLRLIYFSYDVKMKEKGDIPEGYSVSREKKERFSLILESASTNQTSMYLCASTVSGGSGEKLFFGSGTQLSVL.